This entry features one T cell receptor (beta chain) sequence. Its antigen is not known. The data derive from a study of OX40 agonist ivuxolimab in advanced cancers. General study points: Specificity for antigen went undetermined in the expanded peripheral T cells.

V lost 3 bases, J lost 5 bases, and 7 bases stayed unmatched. Germline V lookup: CDR1 SGHDT, CDR2 YYEEEE. The CDR3 is 15 amino acids. Clones were read by immunoSEQ multiplex PCR, and TCRdb kept only the in-frame ones, dropping some. The table has about 64,000 clones, 70% to 90% seen once. The timepoints at which blood was sampled were baseline, cycle 4 day 1, and cycle 7 day 1. Source: CD4+ or CD8+ T cells sorted from blood, taken in a trial of the OX40 agonist ivuxolimab. The TCR originated in an adult with an advanced solid tumor such as melanoma, head and neck, liver or kidney cancer. The chain has TRBV5-6 and TRBJ2-7; 11 positions agree with TRBD1. CDR3 sequence reads: CASSYRTGGSDEQYF. Written as DNA, the CDR3 is TGTGCCAGCAGCTACAGGACAGGGGGCTCAGACGAGCAGTACTTC. Together with reference TRBV5-6 and TRBJ2-7, the CDR3 gives the full variable domain: DAGVTQSPTHLIKTRGQQVTLRCSPKSGHDTVSWYQQALGQGPQFIFQYYEEEERQRGNFPDRFSGHQFPNYSSELNVNALLLGDSALYLCASSYRTGGSDEQYFGPGTRLTVT.